Below, 16 T cell receptor beta chains from the same sample are listed, as sequenced in a study of cytomegalovirus exposure and HLA in healthy donors. Researchers ran the PCR with 60 Vbeta and 13 Jbeta primers. TCRdb keeps only in-frame clones here, not all; method: immunoSEQ multiplex PCR. The repertoire consists of approximately 190,000 clones, with roughly 68% occurring once and the leading ten covering approximately 2.5%. The sequenced material came from PBMCs. These receptors originate from a man aged 40-55 years in good health and CMV-seropositive.

This clone was counted only a few times. This chain uses TRBV4-3 with TRBJ1-3; D gene uncertain. This CDR3 region has 13 residues. From germline, CDR1 is LGHNA and CDR2 YSLEER. Trimming stripped 3 bases from V and 8 bases from J, with 11 bases between. The CDR3 loop is CASSQGPGDTIYF. The CDR3 DNA follows: TGCGCCAGCAGCCAGGGCCCCGGGGACACCATATATTTT.

The chain recombines TRBV6-1 with TRBJ1-1; D call uncertain. Trimming left V 5 bases short and J 0 bases short, with 10 bases between. CDR1 is MNHNS and CDR2 is SASEGT in the germline V gene. The length of the CDR3 is 14 residues. The CDR3 loop reads CASSLVFMNTEAFF. DNA for the CDR3: TGTGCCAGCAGTCTAGTCTTCATGAACACTGAAGCTTTCTTT.

This clone has more than one count but fewer than ten. This sequence joins TRBV2 and TRBJ1-1; no definite D call. The CDR3 is 16 amino acids. CDR1 is SNHLY, CDR2 FYNNEI, per germline. Trimming cost V 2 bases and J 2 bases, with 15 bases left between them. This chain's CDR3 is CASSELTEDPNTEAFF. In nucleotides, the CDR3 is TGTGCCAGCAGTGAATTAACAGAAGACCCCAACACTGAAGCTTTCTTT. Full variable domain (outside the CDR3, taken from reference TRBV2 and TRBJ1-1): EPEVTQTPSHQVTQMGQEVILRCVPISNHLYFYWYRQILGQKVEFLVSFYNNEISEKSEIFDDQFSVERPDGSNFTLKIRSTKLEDSAMYFCASSELTEDPNTEAFFGQGTRLTVV.

This clone was detected a few times. The chain is built from TRBV11-2 and TRBJ2-1; D perhaps matches TRBD1 (7 bases). In germline, CDR1 is SGHAT, CDR2 FQNNGV. This CDR3 comprises 16 residues. V lost 3 bases, J lost 3 bases, and 15 bases lay in between. CDR3 sequence: CASSFTGRGDYNEQFF. The CDR3 DNA is TGTGCCAGCAGCTTTACCGGCAGGGGGGACTACAATGAGCAGTTCTTC.

The chain is built from TRBV28 and TRBJ2-3, with TRBD2 identical over 8 bases. The CDR3 consists of 14 residues. J was trimmed by 1 base and V by 3 bases; bases with no gene match: 0. Looked up from germline, CDR1 is MDHEN and CDR2 is SYDVKM. Here the CDR3 DNA reads TGTGCCAGCAGTTTTAGCGGGGGCACAGATACGCAGTATTTT. It is translated as CASSFSGGTDTQYF.

The genes are TRBV28 and TRBJ1-4; perhaps TRBD1 as D (5 bases). Deletions cut 6 bases from V and 5 bases from J, with 16 bases between. The CDR3 covers 15 residues. Germline-derived CDR1 and CDR2 are MDHEN and SYDVKM. In nucleotides, the CDR3 is TGTGCCAGCAGCCCACCTGGACAAGGGAATGAAAAACTGTTTTTT. It codes for CASSPPGQGNEKLFF.

The chain uses TRBV2 and TRBJ1-4; 7 nucleotides match TRBD1. V lost 5 bases and J lost 8; bases outside the gene matches: 8. The CDR3 has 14 amino acids. CDR1 SNHLY and CDR2 FYNNEI come from the germline V gene. The CDR3 spells CASSNDRVKEKLFF. CDR3 nucleotides: TGTGCCAGCAGTAACGACAGGGTCAAGGAAAAACTGTTTTTT.

The chain is built from TRBV19 and TRBJ2-3; TRBD2 is a possible D gene (5 bases). Germline V gene sequence: CDR1 LNHDA, CDR2 SQIVND (reference sequence). Between the trimmed V and J ends, which lost 7 bases and 0 bases, there was a span of 17 bases. The CDR3 loop spans 16 amino acids. The CDR3 spells CASNDLYEGSTDTQYF. Here the CDR3 DNA reads TGTGCCAGTAACGATTTGTATGAGGGAAGCACAGATACGCAGTATTTT.

The J gene is TRBJ1-1, the V gene TRBV6-5; D not certain. Trimming took off 5 bases at V and 8 bases at J, with 12 bases between the two ends. The CDR3 consists of 12 residues. CDR1 is MNHEY, CDR2 SVGAGI, per germline. CDR3 sequence (DNA): TGTGCCAGCAGTACCCCTGGAGAGGAAGCTTTCTTT. Encoded protein: CASSTPGEEAFF.

The rearrangement uses TRBV6-1 and TRBJ2-2, with D perhaps TRBD2 (7 bases). V dropped 2 bases and J dropped 6 bases, with 13 bases sitting between them. The CDR3 covers 15 residues. Germline V gene lookup returns CDR1 MNHNS and CDR2 SASEGT. CDR3 residues: CASSERAGASGELFF. In nucleotides, the CDR3 is TGTGCCAGCAGTGAACGGGCGGGGGCATCCGGGGAGCTGTTTTTT.

This chain joins TRBV9 and TRBJ2-2, with D hard to call. The CDR3 has 18 residues. Germline V gene lookup returns CDR1 SGDLS and CDR2 YYNGEE. Trimming cost V 3 bases and J 0 bases, with 18 bases left between them. This CDR3 is CASSDSLTARTNTGELFF. The CDR3 DNA sequence: TGTGCCAGCAGCGATAGCCTTACCGCAAGGACGAACACCGGGGAGCTGTTTTTT.

The V and J genes are TRBV27 and TRBJ1-4, with TRBD1 identical over 7 bases. V was pared by 5 bases and J by 7 bases, with 13 bases of the junction left unmatched. The germline gives CDR1 MNHEY, CDR2 SMNVEV (reference sequence). The CDR3 covers 16 residues. The CDR3 DNA reads as TGTGCCAGCAGTCCACTGCCCCGGGACAGATCTGAAAAACTGTTTTTT. This codes for CASSPLPRDRSEKLFF.

The chain joins TRBV28 to TRBJ1-1; tentatively, D is TRBD1 (6 bases). The CDR3 totals 14 residues. Germline V gives CDR1 MDHEN, CDR2 SYDVKM. Trimming removed 8 bases at V and 1 base at J, with 14 bases between. The CDR3 loop is CASGPTGSNTEAFF. The CDR3 nucleotides are TGTGCCAGCGGGCCGACAGGATCGAACACTGAAGCTTTCTTT.

This clone appeared once. Here the CDR3 reads CASSLSSSGRGMNTEAFF. The CDR3 nucleotides read TGTGCCAGCAGTCTCTCCTCTTCGGGGAGGGGAATGAACACTGAAGCTTTCTTT. The chain is built from TRBV27 and TRBJ1-1; a possible D gene is TRBD1 (5 bases). This CDR3 has 18 amino acids. V was pared by 5 bases and J by 0 bases, with 22 bases between. CDR1 and CDR2 (germline): MNHEY, SMNVEV (reference sequence).

The CDR3: CASSRGGTGGLDTQYF. The CDR3 nucleotides read TGTGCCAGTAGTAGGGGTGGGACAGGGGGGCTGGATACGCAGTATTTT. The rearrangement uses TRBV19 and TRBJ2-3, with 11 nucleotides matching TRBD1. Trimming removed 4 bases from V and 6 bases from J; junction bases left unmatched: 9. Germline V gene lookup returns CDR1 LNHDA and CDR2 SQIVND (reference sequence). The CDR3 runs to 16 residues.

This clone has more than one count but fewer than ten. The chain is built from TRBV4-2 and TRBJ2-5, with TRBD2 identical over 10 bases. This CDR3 has 16 amino acids. J was trimmed by 4 bases and V by 0 bases; bases with no gene match: 5. Germline CDR1 is LGHNA and CDR2 is YNFKEQ. The CDR3 loop reads CASSQELAGGGETQYF. The CDR3 DNA sequence: TGTGCCAGCAGCCAAGAGTTAGCGGGGGGAGGAGAGACCCAGTACTTC.